The rows below give T cell receptor beta chains drawn from one sample of a study of cytomegalovirus exposure and HLA in healthy donors. Using immunoSEQ multiplex PCR, the repertoire was profiled, and TCRdb retains in-frame clones only, with some absent. The data show about 180,000 clones, with around 74% seen just once and about 2.7% held by the top ten. Input material: PBMCs. These receptors originate from a male donor in good health and CMV-seronegative. CDR3s leave out the opening cysteine and the closing phenylalanine or tryptophan. A row's size may be missing; if present it is once, few, many or a size class.

v_gene | abundance | CDR3aa
TRBV5-1 | few | ASYRGDTGELF
TRBV9 | once | ASSVGMVDRGLWTGANVLT
TRBV7-9 | NA | ASSFAVTDTQY
TRBV6-4 | NA | ASSEQGAQPQY
TRBV2 | NA | ASKPGMNSNQSQH
TRBV19 | NA | ASSKRGLAGGYSYNEQF
TRBV6-1 | NA | ASSEGGPWIRGYT
TRBV6-5 | NA | ASRLGQGQKETQY
TRBV5-4 | NA | ASSTDRERGNTIY
TRBV28 | NA | ASSPLPGLNIQY
TRBV12-5 | medium-sized | ASGLGTGGRGYGYT
TRBV27 | NA | ASSPRGEKLF
TRBV30 | NA | AWSGIAGATIDTDTQY
TRBV28 | NA | ASARSGGYQPQH
TRBV7-9 | NA | ASSSSEGSYSGNTIY
TRBV6-6 | NA | ASSYGQGGIEQY
TRBV6-5 | NA | ASRNRGLTEAF
TRBV30 | NA | AWSPLGGRKTYEQY
TRBV10-3 | once | AINPGGANTEAF